This T cell receptor (beta chain) was found in a study of cytomegalovirus exposure and HLA in healthy donors. Some clones are missing from TCRdb's copy, which holds only in-frame ones; the method was immunoSEQ multiplex PCR. Among approximately 200,000 clones listed, roughly 88% were seen once. V lost 6 bases and J lost 4; bases outside the gene matches: 6. Germline V CDR1 and CDR2: MRHNA, SNTAGT. The CDR3 loop spans 14 amino acids. About this clone itself: Its antigen remains unidentified.

Study-wide points: Investigators reported fewer than 200 TCR beta chains as tied to cytomegalovirus.

The TCR originated in a woman in her 30s in good health and CMV-seropositive. The chain uses TRBV6-4 and TRBJ2-3; 8 bases line up with TRBD1. The source material was PBMCs. The CDR3 nucleotides are TGTGCCAGCAGGAACACAGGGGGTTCAGATACGCAGTATTTT. Translated: CASRNTGGSDTQYF.